This is a list of T cell receptor beta chains from one sample in a study of cytomegalovirus exposure and HLA in healthy donors. TCRdb keeps only in-frame clones here, not all; method: immunoSEQ multiplex PCR. This table has more than 100,000 clones, approximately 90% appearing once. Sequencing was carried out using PBMCs. The receptors come from a woman between 25 and 40 years old in good health and CMV-seronegative. The CDR3 runs from the conserved cysteine through the conserved F or W. A D gene is named only where the DNA matches it firmly. Not every row has a clone size; where given, it reads once, few, many or a size class.

D gene: NA; clone size: NA; J gene: TRBJ2-7; V gene: TRBV7-2; CDR3 DNA: TGTGCCAGCAGCTTATGGGACACCGAGCAGTACTTC; CDR3 protein: CASSLWDTEQYF
D gene: NA; clone size: NA; J gene: TRBJ1-2; V gene: TRBV7-2; CDR3 DNA: TGTGCCAGCAGCTTGACAGCAGTAGGCTATGGCTACACCTTC; CDR3 protein: CASSLTAVGYGYTF
D gene: TRBD1; clone size: few; J gene: TRBJ1-4; V gene: TRBV28; CDR3 DNA: TGTGCCAGCAGTTCCCCAACAGGGGGTGACGAAAAACTGTTTTTT; CDR3 protein: CASSSPTGGDEKLFF
D gene: NA; clone size: NA; J gene: TRBJ1-5; V gene: TRBV7-2; CDR3 DNA: TGTGCCAGCAGCCAGTCAACCAGGGATCAGCCCCAGCATTTT; CDR3 protein: CASSQSTRDQPQHF
D gene: NA; clone size: NA; J gene: TRBJ2-3; V gene: TRBV7-6; CDR3 DNA: TGTGCCAGCACCCCCGTCGGAGGCACAGATACGCAGTATTTT; CDR3 protein: CASTPVGGTDTQYF
D gene: NA; clone size: once; J gene: TRBJ2-7; V gene: TRBV7-2; CDR3 DNA: TGTGCCAGCAGATTGGACGGCAGGGTACATCGCGAGCAGTACTTC; CDR3 protein: CASRLDGRVHREQYF
D gene: TRBD1; clone size: NA; J gene: TRBJ1-2; V gene: TRBV2; CDR3 DNA: TGTGCCAGCAGTGAAGGGGCGGGACAGCTCTATGGCTACACCTTC; CDR3 protein: CASSEGAGQLYGYTF
D gene: NA; clone size: NA; J gene: TRBJ2-7; V gene: TRBV28; CDR3 DNA: TGTGCCAGCAGTTTATCTCCCTACGAGCAGTACTTC; CDR3 protein: CASSLSPYEQYF
D gene: TRBD2; clone size: NA; J gene: TRBJ2-3; V gene: TRBV7-9; CDR3 DNA: TGTGCCAGCAGCTGGCGGGGGGGAGATACGCAGTATTTT; CDR3 protein: CASSWRGGDTQYF
D gene: TRBD2; clone size: NA; J gene: TRBJ2-7; V gene: TRBV6-5; CDR3 DNA: TGTGCCAGCAGTCTAGCGGGAGTTACGTACGAGCAGTACTTC; CDR3 protein: CASSLAGVTYEQYF
D gene: TRBD2; clone size: NA; J gene: TRBJ2-1; V gene: TRBV6-5; CDR3 DNA: TGTGCCAGCAGTTACTTTGGACTAGCGCCTTTTGAGCAGTTCTTC; CDR3 protein: CASSYFGLAPFEQFF
D gene: NA; clone size: NA; J gene: TRBJ2-5; V gene: TRBV7-2; CDR3 DNA: TGTGCCAGCAAACAGGACTATGGGGCAAGGGAGACCCAGTACTTC; CDR3 protein: CASKQDYGARETQYF
D gene: TRBD2; clone size: NA; J gene: TRBJ2-1; V gene: TRBV28; CDR3 DNA: TGTGCCAGCACTACGGGACTAGCGGGAAACAATGAGCAGTTCTTC; CDR3 protein: CASTTGLAGNNEQFF
D gene: TRBD2; clone size: NA; J gene: TRBJ2-7; V gene: TRBV19; CDR3 DNA: TGTGCCAGTAGTATAGAGTTTGCTAGCGGGATTTCCTACGAGCAGTACTTC; CDR3 protein: CASSIEFASGISYEQYF
D gene: TRBD1; clone size: NA; J gene: TRBJ1-2; V gene: TRBV15; CDR3 DNA: TGTGCCACCAGCAGAATGACAGGGTCCTATGGCTACACCTTC; CDR3 protein: CATSRMTGSYGYTF
D gene: NA; clone size: NA; J gene: TRBJ2-4; V gene: TRBV4-2; CDR3 DNA: TGTGCCAGCAGCCCGGACACAAGAAACATTCAGTACTTC; CDR3 protein: CASSPDTRNIQYF
D gene: TRBD1; clone size: NA; J gene: TRBJ2-7; V gene: TRBV5-5; CDR3 DNA: TGTGCCAGCAGCCTACAGGGGACCTACGAGCAGTACTTC; CDR3 protein: CASSLQGTYEQYF
D gene: NA; clone size: NA; J gene: TRBJ1-1; V gene: TRBV13; CDR3 DNA: TGTGCCAGCAGCACTCCCGGGGGAAGGGACACTGAAGCTTTCTTT; CDR3 protein: CASSTPGGRDTEAFF
D gene: NA; clone size: NA; J gene: TRBJ2-2; V gene: TRBV9; CDR3 DNA: TGTGCCAGCAGGTTAAGAGGGACCGGGGAGCTGTTTTTT; CDR3 protein: CASRLRGTGELFF
D gene: TRBD1; clone size: once; J gene: TRBJ1-6; V gene: TRBV28; CDR3 DNA: TGTGCCAGCAGTTTAATTGGCACAGGGGAATCCTATAATTCACCCCTCCACTTT; CDR3 protein: CASSLIGTGESYNSPLHF
D gene: TRBD1; clone size: NA; J gene: TRBJ1-4; V gene: TRBV19; CDR3 DNA: TGTGCCAGTAGTGCTGGGACAGCAACTAATGAAAAACTGTTTTTT; CDR3 protein: CASSAGTATNEKLFF
D gene: TRBD2; clone size: NA; J gene: TRBJ2-3; V gene: TRBV7-2; CDR3 DNA: TGTGCCAGCAGCTCGGGACTAGCGGGCTCTAGCACAGATACGCAGTATTTT; CDR3 protein: CASSSGLAGSSTDTQYF
D gene: TRBD2; clone size: NA; J gene: TRBJ2-3; V gene: TRBV19; CDR3 DNA: TGTGCCAGTAGTATCCTAGCGGGAGGCGCCGCGGATACGCAGTATTTT; CDR3 protein: CASSILAGGAADTQYF
D gene: TRBD2; clone size: NA; J gene: TRBJ2-5; V gene: TRBV5-1; CDR3 DNA: TGCGCCAGCAGCTTCGGGTCTAGCGGGTACCAAGAGACCCAGTACTTC; CDR3 protein: CASSFGSSGYQETQYF
D gene: NA; clone size: NA; J gene: TRBJ1-1; V gene: TRBV30; CDR3 DNA: TGTGCCTGGAGTCCCCTAAGAGGCACTGAAGCTTTCTTT; CDR3 protein: CAWSPLRGTEAFF
D gene: NA; clone size: NA; J gene: TRBJ1-6; V gene: TRBV10-3; CDR3 DNA: TGTGCCATCAGGAACCTTACAGGGAATTCACCCCTCCACTTT; CDR3 protein: CAIRNLTGNSPLHF
D gene: TRBD2; clone size: few; J gene: TRBJ2-3; V gene: TRBV29-1; CDR3 DNA: TGCAGCGTTGGCTTAGCGGGAGGGCCTCGCACAGATACGCAGTATTTT; CDR3 protein: CSVGLAGGPRTDTQYF
D gene: TRBD1; clone size: NA; J gene: TRBJ2-3; V gene: TRBV6-5; CDR3 DNA: TGTGCCAGCAGTTACCGAGGCCAGGGGGCAGATACGCAGTATTTT; CDR3 protein: CASSYRGQGADTQYF
D gene: NA; clone size: NA; J gene: TRBJ1-1; V gene: TRBV2; CDR3 DNA: TGTGCCAGCAGGCCCCGGGGGGGGCGGATGAACACTGAAGCTTTCTTT; CDR3 protein: CASRPRGGRMNTEAFF
D gene: TRBD2; clone size: NA; J gene: TRBJ2-6; V gene: TRBV7-9; CDR3 DNA: TGTGCCAGCAGCTCCGGGACTAGCGGGAGAGGTGGGGCCAACGTCCTGACTTTC; CDR3 protein: CASSSGTSGRGGANVLTF
D gene: TRBD1; clone size: NA; J gene: TRBJ1-1; V gene: TRBV9; CDR3 DNA: TGTGCCAGCAGCGGGGGCCCTCGGACAGGGGGCGCAAATGTCGGCACTGAAGCTTTCTTT; CDR3 protein: CASSGGPRTGGANVGTEAFF
D gene: NA; clone size: NA; J gene: TRBJ1-5; V gene: TRBV27; CDR3 DNA: TGTGCCAGCAGCCTCAAAGGGGTAAATCAGCCCCAGCATTTT; CDR3 protein: CASSLKGVNQPQHF
D gene: NA; clone size: NA; J gene: TRBJ1-5; V gene: TRBV29-1; CDR3 DNA: TGCAGCGTTAGGAAGACACAGAATCAGCCCCAGCATTTT; CDR3 protein: CSVRKTQNQPQHF
D gene: NA; clone size: NA; J gene: TRBJ2-5; V gene: TRBV5-1; CDR3 DNA: TGCGCCAGCAGCTTGGCCTTCGCCAGTCAAGAGACCCAGTACTTC; CDR3 protein: CASSLAFASQETQYF
D gene: NA; clone size: NA; J gene: TRBJ2-7; V gene: TRBV5-4; CDR3 DNA: TGTGCCAGCAGCGTGGGGGGAGTGCACGAGCAGTACTTC; CDR3 protein: CASSVGGVHEQYF
D gene: NA; clone size: NA; J gene: TRBJ1-3; V gene: TRBV19; CDR3 DNA: TGTGCCAGTACCTCGGACAGTTACAGAAACACCATATATTTT; CDR3 protein: CASTSDSYRNTIYF
D gene: TRBD1; clone size: NA; J gene: TRBJ1-3; V gene: TRBV5-6; CDR3 DNA: TGTGCCAGCAGCATAGGACAGGGTAGAAACACCATATATTTT; CDR3 protein: CASSIGQGRNTIYF
D gene: NA; clone size: few; J gene: TRBJ1-2; V gene: TRBV6-5; CDR3 DNA: TGTGCCACCTCAACGGGCGGGGGCTACACCTTC; CDR3 protein: CATSTGGGYTF
D gene: TRBD2; clone size: once; J gene: TRBJ2-3; V gene: TRBV9; CDR3 DNA: TGTGCCAGCAGCGTAGGCCCTAGCGGGGCAGATACGCAGTATTTT; CDR3 protein: CASSVGPSGADTQYF
D gene: TRBD1; clone size: NA; J gene: TRBJ1-5; V gene: TRBV18; CDR3 DNA: TGTGCCAGCTCACCAGACAGGGATGCGCCCCAGCATTTT; CDR3 protein: CASSPDRDAPQHF
D gene: TRBD1; clone size: NA; J gene: TRBJ2-5; V gene: TRBV29-1; CDR3 DNA: TGCAGCGTTGGTAGTGCAGGGGGAGAGACCCAGTACTTC; CDR3 protein: CSVGSAGGETQYF